The next 18 T cell receptor beta chains were all read from a single sample in a study of blood T cell repertoires in COVID-19. Generated by immunoSEQ multiplex PCR, the TCRdb table keeps only in-frame clones and is missing some. The repertoire holds a few hundred thousand clones, about four fifths seen once, with about 8.1% in the top ten. Sequenced input: peripheral blood. The receptors shown here come from a man at least 80 years old with acute or convalescent COVID-19.

As for this clone: One junction end does not reproduce the germline sequence, and a read error may be involved. The V gene is TRBV10-3, the J gene TRBJ2-7, with TRBD1 as a possible D gene (5 bases). Germline lookup yields CDR1 ENHRY and CDR2 SYGVKD. The CDR3 has 13 residues. The CDR3 spells CAISDRVSNEQYF. In DNA form, the CDR3 reads TGTGCCATCAGTGACAGGGTCTCCAACGAGCAGTACTTC.

The chain is built from TRBV6-6 and TRBJ1-1; D not certain. Trimming left V 7 bases short and J 4 bases short, with 16 bases between. CDR1 MNHNY and CDR2 SVGAGI come from the germline V gene (reference sequence). The CDR3 totals 14 residues. The CDR3 sequence: CASTSGYLTTEAFF. In DNA form, the CDR3 reads TGTGCCAGCACCTCGGGGTACCTGACCACTGAAGCTTTCTTT.

The chain recombines TRBV12-3 or TRBV12-4 with TRBJ2-7, with D possibly matching TRBD1 (5 bases). V was trimmed by 3 bases and J by 3 bases, leaving 9 bases between them. The CDR3 is 13 residues long. The CDR3 loop reads CASSFGHRYEQYF. CDR3 nucleotide sequence: TGTGCCAGCAGTTTCGGACATCGCTACGAGCAGTACTTC.

This chain links TRBV24-1 with TRBJ2-3; TRBD2 might be the D (5 bases). The CDR3 is 12 amino acids. The germline V gene has CDR1 KGHDR and CDR2 SFDVKD. V lost 6 bases, J lost 8 bases, and 11 bases lay in between. CDR3 bases: TGTGCCACCAGTCACATCGGAGGTACGCAGTATTTT. This translates into CATSHIGGTQYF.

The J gene is TRBJ2-1, the V gene TRBV27, with TRBD1 matching over 7 bases. The CDR3 loop spans 13 amino acids. Germline V gene lookup returns CDR1 MNHEY and CDR2 SMNVEV (reference sequence). Losses at the gene ends were 7 bases for V and 8 bases for J; bases not matched to a gene: 8. CDR3 protein: CASTRQGGHEQFF. In DNA, the CDR3 is TGTGCCAGCACTAGACAGGGTGGACATGAGCAGTTCTTC.

V usage is TRBV15 and J usage is TRBJ2-3; 12 nucleotides match TRBD2. The CDR3 runs 13 residues. Trimming took 7 bases from V and 5 from J; bases not matched to a gene: 1. Per germline, CDR1 LNHNV and CDR2 YYDKDF (reference sequence). CDR3 loop: CATTSGREDTQYF. CDR3 nucleotide sequence: TGTGCCACCACTAGCGGGAGGGAAGATACGCAGTATTTT.

The chain uses TRBV18 and TRBJ2-5, with unresolved D. Looked up from germline, CDR1 is KGHSH and CDR2 is LQKENI. The CDR3 is 12 amino acids. Trimming removed 4 bases at V and 4 bases at J, with 7 bases between. The CDR3 here is CASSLSGETQYF. CDR3 nucleotides: TGTGCCAGCTCACTTTCGGGAGAGACCCAGTACTTC.

The chain has TRBV24-1 and TRBJ2-3, with 10 bases aligning to TRBD1. Trimming cost V 2 bases and J 0 bases; bases outside gene matches: 10. The CDR3 has 19 amino acids. The germline CDR1 and CDR2 sequences are KGHDR and SFDVKD. CDR3 amino acids: CATSDWGTGAGISTDTQYF. The CDR3 nucleotides read TGTGCCACCAGTGATTGGGGGACAGGGGCCGGAATTAGCACAGATACGCAGTATTTT.

The V gene is TRBV2, the J gene TRBJ2-7; D unclear. CDR3 length: 11 residues. V lost 6 bases to trimming and J lost 4 bases, with 7 bases between them. The germline gives CDR1 SNHLY, CDR2 FYNNEI. DNA of the CDR3: TGTGCCAGCAGCTTAGAATACGAGCAGTACTTC. This gives the protein CASSLEYEQYF. Using reference TRBV2 and TRBJ2-7 for the parts outside the CDR3, the full variable domain is EPEVTQTPSHQVTQMGQEVILRCVPISNHLYFYWYRQILGQKVEFLVSFYNNEISEKSEIFDDQFSVERPDGSNFTLKIRSTKLEDSAMYFCASSLEYEQYFGPGTRLTVT.

The chain links TRBV18 to TRBJ1-1, with a weak D call TRBD1 (6 bases). With 3 bases removed from V and 8 bases from J, the gap between germline ends came to 13 bases. Germline V gene sequence: CDR1 KGHSH, CDR2 LQKENI. The CDR3 is made up of 13 amino acids. The CDR3 loop reads CASSPSRDIEAFF. The CDR3 region has the DNA TGTGCCAGCTCACCGTCACGGGACATCGAAGCTTTCTTT.

This clone was picked up one time. The gene calls are TRBV5-1 and TRBJ2-7; 7 positions agree with TRBD1. V shed 0 bases and J 2 bases; nucleotides not matched to a gene: 11. CDR1 and CDR2 (germline): SGHRS, YFSETQ. The CDR3 is made up of 17 amino acids. CDR3 coding DNA: TGCGCCAGCAGCTTGGCCCCGGGACAGCCTCTAACCTACGAGCAGTACTTC. Its protein product is CASSLAPGQPLTYEQYF.

The chain employs TRBV19 and TRBJ2-3, with D uncertain. The CDR3 is 15 amino acids. Germline V gene data show CDR1 as LNHDA and CDR2 as SQIVND (reference sequence). V shed 5 bases and J shed 0 bases, with 12 bases lying between them. The CDR3 reads CASSPRLLSTDTQYF. The CDR3 DNA sequence: TGTGCCAGTAGTCCTCGACTCCTCAGCACAGATACGCAGTATTTT.

This clone has a handful of counts. CDR3 loop: CASSSIPFVNDRENSPLHF. The CDR3 DNA sequence: TGTGCCAGCTCGTCTATACCTTTCGTTAATGACAGGGAAAATTCACCCCTCCACTTT. The chain is built from TRBV18 and TRBJ1-6, with 7 bases fitting TRBD1. This CDR3 contains 19 residues. V lost 6 bases and J lost 7; bases outside the gene matches: 21. In germline, CDR1 is KGHSH, CDR2 LQKENI.

The chain employs TRBV25-1 and TRBJ1-1; D is possibly TRBD1 (6 bases). The V end lost 6 bases, the J end lost 5 bases, and 16 bases lay between the germline ends. Germline CDR1 MGHDK, CDR2 SYGVNS. The CDR3 is made up of 14 amino acids. CDR3 residues: CASRSVGARTEAFF. The CDR3 coding sequence is TGTGCCAGCAGATCAGTGGGGGCGAGGACTGAAGCTTTCTTT.

V usage is TRBV7-9 and J usage is TRBJ2-7; TRBD2 matches at 8 bases. This CDR3 has 16 residues. Trimming removed 1 base from V and 2 bases from J; junction bases left unmatched: 7. The germline V gene encodes CDR1 SEHNR and CDR2 FQNEAQ (reference sequence). CDR3 sequence (DNA): TGTGCCAGCAGCTTAGTTCACGGCGGGGGGACCTACGAGCAGTACTTC. This translates into CASSLVHGGGTYEQYF.

The CDR3 sequence is CASSSSGTLSGNTIYF. DNA of the CDR3: TGTGCCAGTAGTAGCTCCGGGACTCTCTCTGGAAACACCATATATTTT. V usage is TRBV19 and J usage is TRBJ1-3; maybe TRBD1 (5 bases). Germline V gene sequence: CDR1 LNHDA, CDR2 SQIVND (reference sequence). CDR3 length: 16 amino acids. Trimming took 4 bases from V and 0 from J, leaving 13 bases between them.

This chain joins TRBV6-5 and TRBJ1-1; tentatively, D is TRBD1 (6 bases). V lost 0 bases and J lost 4, with 15 bases in between. In germline, CDR1 is MNHEY, CDR2 SVGAGI. There are 16 residues in the CDR3. CDR3 coding DNA: TGTGCCAGCAGTTACTCCCTGGGGGCCCAGGGCACTGAAGCTTTCTTT. This encodes CASSYSLGAQGTEAFF.

This chain uses TRBV3-1 (or the pseudogene TRBV3-2) with TRBJ2-2, with 7 bases fitting TRBD1. The ends lost 6 bases at V and 2 bases at J; junction bases unmatched: 6. The CDR3 is made up of 15 amino acids. Germline assignment: CDR1 LGHDT and CDR2 YNNKEL (reference sequence). CDR3 residues: CASRLGTANTGELFF. The CDR3 bases are TGTGCCAGCAGACTCGGGACAGCTAACACCGGGGAGCTGTTTTTT.